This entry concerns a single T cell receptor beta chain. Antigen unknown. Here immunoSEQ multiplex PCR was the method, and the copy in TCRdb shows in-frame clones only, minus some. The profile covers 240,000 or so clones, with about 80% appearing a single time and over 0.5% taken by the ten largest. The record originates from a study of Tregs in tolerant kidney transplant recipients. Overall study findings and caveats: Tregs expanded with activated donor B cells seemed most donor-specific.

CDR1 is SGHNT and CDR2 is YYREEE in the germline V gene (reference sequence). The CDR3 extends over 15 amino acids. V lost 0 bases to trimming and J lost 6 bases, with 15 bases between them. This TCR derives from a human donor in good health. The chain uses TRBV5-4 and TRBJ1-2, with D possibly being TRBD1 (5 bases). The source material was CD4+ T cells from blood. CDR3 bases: TGTGCCAGCAGCTTGGTAGCCGGGACTCCCGATGGCTACACCTTC. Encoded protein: CASSLVAGTPDGYTF.